Here is one T cell receptor beta chain with its context. Its specificity is not known. This CDR3 contains 18 residues. V lost 0 bases, J lost 1 base, and 8 bases stayed unmatched. Looked up from germline, CDR1 is SGHAT and CDR2 is FQNNGV. The entry originates in a study of chemoradiotherapy in HPV16-positive cancers. Points from the study as a whole: Only a couple of HPV16-positive patients supplied the functional HPV-specificity definition.

Profiling relied on immunoSEQ multiplex PCR, and the TCRdb table lists in-frame clones only, not all of them. In the table there are roughly 7,000 clones, less than 90% of which are singletons. The chain recombines TRBV11-2 with TRBJ2-4, with TRBD1 identical over 8 bases. The sample was collected from a patient who underwent chemoradiotherapy. This receptor was obtained from a human donor with HPV-associated anogenital cancer. DNA of the CDR3: TGTGCCAGCAGCTTAGATCCGTCAGGGGGCTCGGCCAAAAACATTCAGTACTTC. This gives the protein CASSLDPSGGSAKNIQYF. Variable domain in full (rest from reference TRBV11-2 and TRBJ2-4): EAGVAQSPRYKIIEKRQSVAFWCNPISGHATLYWYQQILGQGPKLLIQFQNNGVVDDSQLPKDRFSAERLKGVDSTLKIQPAKLEDSAVYLCASSLDPSGGSAKNIQYFGAGTRLSVL.